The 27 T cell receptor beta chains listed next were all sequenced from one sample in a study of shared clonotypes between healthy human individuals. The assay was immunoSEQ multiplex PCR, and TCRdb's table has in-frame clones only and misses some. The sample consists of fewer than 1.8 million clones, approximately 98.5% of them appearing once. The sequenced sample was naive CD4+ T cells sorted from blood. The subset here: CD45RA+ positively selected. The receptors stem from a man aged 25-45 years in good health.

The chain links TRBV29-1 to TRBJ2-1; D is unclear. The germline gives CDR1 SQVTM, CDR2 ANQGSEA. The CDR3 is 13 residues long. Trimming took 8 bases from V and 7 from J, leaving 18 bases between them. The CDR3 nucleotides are TGCAGCTTGGTCGACATTTTCGGGAATGAGCAGTTCTTC. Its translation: CSLVDIFGNEQFF.

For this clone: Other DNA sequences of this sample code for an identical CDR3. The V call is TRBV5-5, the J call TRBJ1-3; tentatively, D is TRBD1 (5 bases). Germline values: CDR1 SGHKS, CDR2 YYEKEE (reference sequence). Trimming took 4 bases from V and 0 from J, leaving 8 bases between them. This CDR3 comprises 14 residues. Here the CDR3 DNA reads TGTGCCAGCAGCCTGGGGCCCTCTGGAAACACCATATATTTT. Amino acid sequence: CASSLGPSGNTIYF.

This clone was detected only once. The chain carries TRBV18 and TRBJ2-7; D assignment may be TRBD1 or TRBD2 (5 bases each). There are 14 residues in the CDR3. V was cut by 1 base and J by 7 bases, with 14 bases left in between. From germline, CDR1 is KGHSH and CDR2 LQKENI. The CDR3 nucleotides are TGTGCCAGCTCACCACAAGGGACGGCTTCGGAGCAGTACTTC. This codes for CASSPQGTASEQYF. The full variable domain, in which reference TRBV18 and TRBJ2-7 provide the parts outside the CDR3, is NAGVMQNPRHLVRRRGQEARLRCSPMKGHSHVYWYRQLPEEGLKFMVYLQKENIIDESGMPKERFSAEFPKEGPSILRIQQVVRGDSAAYFCASSPQGTASEQYFGPGTRLTVT.

This CDR3 is CASRGLLSGHTDTQYF. In nucleotides, the CDR3 is TGCGCCAGCAGGGGACTCCTGAGCGGCCACACAGATACGCAGTATTTT. This sequence joins TRBV5-1 and TRBJ2-3, with D perhaps TRBD2 (6 bases). Trimming shortened V by 5 bases and J by 2 bases, and 18 bases separated the two germline ends. There are 16 residues in the CDR3. Germline values: CDR1 SGHRS, CDR2 YFSETQ. Full variable domain (missing parts from reference TRBV5-1 and TRBJ2-3): KAGVTQTPRYLIKTRGQQVTLSCSPISGHRSVSWYQQTPGQGLQFLFEYFSETQRNKGNFPGRFSGRQFSNSRSEMNVSTLELGDSALYLCASRGLLSGHTDTQYFGPGTRLTVL.

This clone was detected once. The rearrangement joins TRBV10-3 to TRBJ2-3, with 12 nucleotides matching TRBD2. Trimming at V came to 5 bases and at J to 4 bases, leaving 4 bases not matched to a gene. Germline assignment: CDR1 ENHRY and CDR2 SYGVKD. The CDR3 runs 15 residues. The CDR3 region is CAISPTSGSADTQYF. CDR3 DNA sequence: TGTGCCATCAGTCCGACTAGCGGGAGTGCAGATACGCAGTATTTT.

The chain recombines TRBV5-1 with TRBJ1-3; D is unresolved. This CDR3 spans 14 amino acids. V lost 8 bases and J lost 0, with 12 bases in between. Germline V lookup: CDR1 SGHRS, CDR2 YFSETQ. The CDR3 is CARSSYLSGNTIYF. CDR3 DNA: TGCGCCAGAAGCAGTTACCTCTCTGGAAACACCATATATTTT.

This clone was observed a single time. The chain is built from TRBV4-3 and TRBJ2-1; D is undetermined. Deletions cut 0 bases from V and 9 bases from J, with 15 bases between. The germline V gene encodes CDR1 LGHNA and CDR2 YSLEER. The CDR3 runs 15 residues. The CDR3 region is CASSQDRRLLLEQFF. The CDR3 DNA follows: TGCGCCAGCAGCCAAGATCGTCGTCTACTTCTTGAGCAGTTCTTC.

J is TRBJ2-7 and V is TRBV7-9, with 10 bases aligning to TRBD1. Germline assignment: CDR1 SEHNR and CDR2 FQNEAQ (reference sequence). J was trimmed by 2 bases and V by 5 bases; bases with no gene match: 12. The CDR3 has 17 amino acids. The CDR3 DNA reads TGTGCCAGCAGCCCCCACTGGGGGACAGGGGAAACCTACGAGCAGTACTTC. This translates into CASSPHWGTGETYEQYF. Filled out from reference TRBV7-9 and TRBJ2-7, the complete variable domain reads DTGVSQNPRHKITKRGQNVTFRCDPISEHNRLYWYRQTLGQGPEFLTYFQNEAQLEKSRLLSDRFSAERPKGSFSTLEIQRTEQGDSAMYLCASSPHWGTGETYEQYFGPGTRLTVT.

The CDR3 coding sequence is TGTGCCAGCAGCGTAATCGGTAGCGGAGCGGGCACTGAAGCTTTCTTT. Translating it yields CASSVIGSGAGTEAFF. The chain combines TRBV9 with TRBJ1-1; D remains ambiguous. CDR3 length: 16 residues. V was trimmed by 1 base and J by 4 bases, leaving 17 bases between them. Per the germline V gene, CDR1 is SGDLS and CDR2 is YYNGEE. Using reference TRBV9 and TRBJ1-1 for the parts outside the CDR3, the full variable domain is DSGVTQTPKHLITATGQRVTLRCSPRSGDLSVYWYQQSLDQGLQFLIQYYNGEERAKGNILERFSAQQFPDLHSELNLSSLELGDSALYFCASSVIGSGAGTEAFFGQGTRLTVV.

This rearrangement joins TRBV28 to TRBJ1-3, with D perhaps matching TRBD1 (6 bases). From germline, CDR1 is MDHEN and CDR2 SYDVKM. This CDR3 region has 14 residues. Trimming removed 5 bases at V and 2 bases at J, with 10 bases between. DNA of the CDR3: TGTGCCAGCAGTCAGGGGACCCCTGGAAACACCATATATTTT. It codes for CASSQGTPGNTIYF. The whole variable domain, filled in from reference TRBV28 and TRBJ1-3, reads DVKVTQSSRYLVKRTGEKVFLECVQDMDHENMFWYRQDPGLGLRLIYFSYDVKMKEKGDIPEGYSVSREKKERFSLILESASTNQTSMYLCASSQGTPGNTIYFGEGSWLTVV.

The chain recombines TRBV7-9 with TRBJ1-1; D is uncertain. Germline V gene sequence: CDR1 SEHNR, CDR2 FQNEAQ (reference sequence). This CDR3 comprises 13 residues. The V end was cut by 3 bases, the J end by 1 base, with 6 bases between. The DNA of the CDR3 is TGTGCCAGCAGCTTGAGGCCGAACACTGAAGCTTTCTTT. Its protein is CASSLRPNTEAFF.

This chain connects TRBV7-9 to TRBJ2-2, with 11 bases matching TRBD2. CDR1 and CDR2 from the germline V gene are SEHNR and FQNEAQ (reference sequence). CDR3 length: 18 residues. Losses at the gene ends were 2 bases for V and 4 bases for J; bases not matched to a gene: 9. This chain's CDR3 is CASSLRRLAGGGTGELFF. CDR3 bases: TGTGCCAGCAGCTTACGTCGGCTAGCGGGAGGTGGCACCGGGGAGCTGTTTTTT.

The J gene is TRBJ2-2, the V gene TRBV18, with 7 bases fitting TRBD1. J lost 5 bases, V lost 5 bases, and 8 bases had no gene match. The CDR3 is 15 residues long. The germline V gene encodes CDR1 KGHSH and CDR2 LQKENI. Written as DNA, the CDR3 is TGTGCCAGCTCATCGGGACAGACGGGGACCGGGGAGCTGTTTTTT. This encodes CASSSGQTGTGELFF.

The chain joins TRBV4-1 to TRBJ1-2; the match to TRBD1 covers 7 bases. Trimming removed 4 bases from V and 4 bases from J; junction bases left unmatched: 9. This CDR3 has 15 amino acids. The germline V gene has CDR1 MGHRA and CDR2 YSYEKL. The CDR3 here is CASSLNIQGSYGYTF. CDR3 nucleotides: TGCGCCAGCAGCCTCAATATACAGGGGAGCTATGGCTACACCTTC.

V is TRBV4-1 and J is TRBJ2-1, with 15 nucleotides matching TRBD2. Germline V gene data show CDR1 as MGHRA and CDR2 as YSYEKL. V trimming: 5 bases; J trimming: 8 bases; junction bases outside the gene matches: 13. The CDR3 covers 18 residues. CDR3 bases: TGCGCCAGCAGCAGACAATTTGTCGGGACTAGCGGGAGGCATGAGCAGTTCTTC. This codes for CASSRQFVGTSGRHEQFF.

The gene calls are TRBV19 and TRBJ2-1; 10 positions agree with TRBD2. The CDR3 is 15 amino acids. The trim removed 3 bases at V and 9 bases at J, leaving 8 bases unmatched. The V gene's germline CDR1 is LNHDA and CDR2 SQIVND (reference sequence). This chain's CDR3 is CASSIVASGSTEQFF. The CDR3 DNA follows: TGTGCCAGTAGTATTGTGGCTAGCGGGAGTACTGAGCAGTTCTTC.

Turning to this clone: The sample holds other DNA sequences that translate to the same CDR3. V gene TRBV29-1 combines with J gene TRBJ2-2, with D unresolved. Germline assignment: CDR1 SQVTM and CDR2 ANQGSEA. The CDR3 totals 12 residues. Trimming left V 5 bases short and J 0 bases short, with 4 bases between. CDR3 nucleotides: TGCAGCGTTCTCCCGAACACCGGGGAGCTGTTTTTT. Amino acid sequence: CSVLPNTGELFF.

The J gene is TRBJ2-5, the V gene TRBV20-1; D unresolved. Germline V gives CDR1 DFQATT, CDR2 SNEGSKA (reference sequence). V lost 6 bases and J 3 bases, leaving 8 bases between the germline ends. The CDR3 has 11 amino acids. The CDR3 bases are TGCAGTGCCCAGACAAAAGAGACCCAGTACTTC. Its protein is CSAQTKETQYF.

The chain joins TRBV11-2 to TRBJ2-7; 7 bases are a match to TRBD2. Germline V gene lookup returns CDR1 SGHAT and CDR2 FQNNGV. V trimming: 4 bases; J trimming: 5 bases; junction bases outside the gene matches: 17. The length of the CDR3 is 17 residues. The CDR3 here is CASSYSPSGKGGNEQYF. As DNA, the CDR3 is TGTGCCAGCAGCTACTCACCCAGCGGGAAGGGCGGAAACGAGCAGTACTTC.

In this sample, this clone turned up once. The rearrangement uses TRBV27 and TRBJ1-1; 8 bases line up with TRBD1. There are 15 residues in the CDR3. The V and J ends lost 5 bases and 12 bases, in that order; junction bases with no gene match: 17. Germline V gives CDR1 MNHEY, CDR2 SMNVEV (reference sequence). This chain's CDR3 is CASSPLDREGARTFF. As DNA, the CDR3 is TGTGCCAGCAGTCCCCTGGACAGGGAGGGGGCTCGGACTTTCTTT.

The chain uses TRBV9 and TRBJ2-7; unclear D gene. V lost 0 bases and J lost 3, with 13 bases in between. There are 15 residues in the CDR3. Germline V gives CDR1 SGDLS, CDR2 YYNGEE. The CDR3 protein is CASSVGGMDRYEQYF. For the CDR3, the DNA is TGTGCCAGCAGCGTAGGGGGTATGGATCGCTACGAGCAGTACTTC.

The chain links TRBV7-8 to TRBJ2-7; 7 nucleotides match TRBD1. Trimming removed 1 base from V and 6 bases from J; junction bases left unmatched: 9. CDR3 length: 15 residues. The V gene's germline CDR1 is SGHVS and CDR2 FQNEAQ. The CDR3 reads CASSLVLEDRVEQYF. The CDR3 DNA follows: TGTGCCAGCAGCTTAGTTTTAGAAGACAGGGTCGAGCAGTACTTC.

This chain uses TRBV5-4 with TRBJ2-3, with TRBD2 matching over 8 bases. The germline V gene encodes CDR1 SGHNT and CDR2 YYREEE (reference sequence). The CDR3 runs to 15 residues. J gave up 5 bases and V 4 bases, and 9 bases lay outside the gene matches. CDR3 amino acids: CASSPKSGSLDTQYF. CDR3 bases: TGTGCCAGCAGCCCTAAGAGCGGGAGCTTAGATACGCAGTATTTT.

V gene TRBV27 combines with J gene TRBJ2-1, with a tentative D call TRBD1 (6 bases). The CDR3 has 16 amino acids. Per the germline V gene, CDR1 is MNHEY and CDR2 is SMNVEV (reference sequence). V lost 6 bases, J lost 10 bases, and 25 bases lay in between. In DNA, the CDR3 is TGTGCCAGCAGACCTAGGGGGACACCTGGTTGGGGGGAGCAGTTCTTC. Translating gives CASRPRGTPGWGEQFF.

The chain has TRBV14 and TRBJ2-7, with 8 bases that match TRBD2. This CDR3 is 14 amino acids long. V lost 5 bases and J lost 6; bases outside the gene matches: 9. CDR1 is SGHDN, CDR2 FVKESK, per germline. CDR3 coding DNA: TGTGCCAGCAGCAAACCGGGACTAGGAGGCGAGCAGTACTTC. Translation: CASSKPGLGGEQYF.

CDR3 in DNA: TGTGCCAGCAGCCGGACAGGGAGTTTCTACGAGCAGTACTTC. It encodes CASSRTGSFYEQYF. The J gene is TRBJ2-7, the V gene TRBV5-4; 8 bases fit TRBD1. With V trimmed by 4 bases and J by 3 bases, 6 bases remained unmatched. The CDR3 extends over 14 amino acids. Germline V gene data show CDR1 as SGHNT and CDR2 as YYREEE (reference sequence).

Here the CDR3 DNA reads TGTGCCAGCAGGGACCTTCGGTTGACCCAGCATTTT. Its translation: CASRDLRLTQHF. V usage is TRBV27 and J usage is TRBJ1-5; no reliable D call. The CDR3 has 12 amino acids. The germline V gene encodes CDR1 MNHEY and CDR2 SMNVEV (reference sequence). V dropped 6 bases and J dropped 11 bases, with 14 bases sitting between them.